The T cell receptor (beta chain) under discussion was sequenced for a study of OX40 agonist ivuxolimab in advanced cancers. Whole-study context: A diagnosis of hepatocellular carcinoma, melanoma, renal cell or head and neck cancer was present in dose-escalation patients. Study observations and caveats: CD4+ T cells averaged fewer expanded clones than CD8+ T cells. Relatively little clonal expansion, among the lowest observed, appeared in partial responders at 0.1-3.0 mg/kg.

The germline V and J ends were trimmed by 5 bases and 5 bases, with 10 bases remaining between them. The CDR3 is 13 amino acids. Germline-derived CDR1 and CDR2 are SGHDN and FVKESK. Profiled with immunoSEQ multiplex PCR; TCRdb holds only in-frame clones, not every one. The sample yields about 82,000 clones, approximately 90% seen once. Anyone with autoimmune disease history or systemic immunosuppression was excluded. About this clone: As yet, its antigen is unknown.

Specimen: CD4+ or CD8+ T cells sorted from blood, collected in a trial of the OX40 agonist ivuxolimab. The rearrangement links TRBV14 to TRBJ1-5; no clear D. This sequence was found in an adult with an advanced solid tumor such as melanoma, head and neck, liver or kidney cancer. The DNA for the CDR3 is TGTGCCAGCAGCAGAACAAAGGATCAGCCCCAGCATTTT. Translating it yields CASSRTKDQPQHF. Supplemented by reference TRBV14 and TRBJ1-5, the full variable domain reads EAGVTQFPSHSVIEKGQTVTLRCDPISGHDNLYWYRRVMGKEIKFLLHFVKESKQDESGMPNNRFLAERTGGTYSTLKVQPAELEDSGVYFCASSRTKDQPQHFGDGTRLSIL.